This T cell receptor (beta chain) derives from a study of T-cell memory formation after mild COVID-19. Study-level information: TCR clusters mostly belonged to single donors. Study-wide results and caveats: The study found balanced CD4/CD8 in clones contracting day 15 to 85 and a CD4+ lean in later expanders. For contracting clones, CD4+ ones sat mainly in CM and EM, CD8+ in EMRA.

CDR1 MNHEY and CDR2 SVGAGI come from the germline V gene. There are 15 residues in the CDR3. Trimming removed 6 bases at V and 2 bases at J, with 13 bases between. The table lists this clonotype with a few counts. As yet, its antigen is unknown. TCRdb used MiXCR to reprocess the 5' RACE reads, holding one entry per CDR3 protein. Among about 270,000 distinct CDR3 sequences, around 16% were seen once, and the ten largest hold 23%. Sequenced material: PBMCs or a T cell subset sorted from them (not recorded which). The chain links TRBV6-5 to TRBJ1-4; possibly TRBD1 for D (6 bases). The sequence came from a man in his late teens or twenties who had mild COVID-19 (a few samples of this study predate the infection). Cell type and time point are not known. CDR3: CASRPWTATNEKLFF. As DNA, the CDR3 is TGTGCCAGCAGACCGTGGACAGCGACTAATGAAAAACTGTTTTTT.